The 8 T cell receptor beta chains reported below all come from one sample, sequenced in a study of blood T cell repertoires in COVID-19 (dated by TCRdb to 2019 to 2021). The method was the immunoSEQ multiplex PCR assay. The clones in this table, taken by TCRdb from immuneACCESS, are in-frame only. Not every clone is retained; where verified, under half of the shortfall comes from an unresolved V gene, and the cause of the rest is unknown. This sample lists about 86,000 clones; around 88% were detected once. Clones ranked in the top ten supply 0.95% to 1.5% of the sample. The source material was PBMCs or T cells enriched from blood (not recorded which). The receptors shown here come from a woman in her forties or fifties with acute COVID-19.

This clone showed up just once. The chain uses TRBV19 and TRBJ1-1; possible D gene TRBD1, 6 bases. The germline V and J ends were trimmed by 6 bases and 9 bases, with 20 bases remaining between them. The CDR3 runs 14 residues. Germline loops: CDR1 LNHDA, CDR2 SQIVND (reference sequence). CDR3 protein: CASRQDRSDGKAFF. The DNA for the CDR3 is TGTGCCAGTAGGCAAGACAGGTCGGATGGTAAAGCTTTCTTT. The full variable domain, in which reference TRBV19 and TRBJ1-1 provide the parts outside the CDR3, is DGGITQSPKYLFRKEGQNVTLSCEQNLNHDAMYWYRQDPGQGLRLIYYSQIVNDFQKGDIAEGYSVSREKKESFPLTVTSAQKNPTAFYLCASRQDRSDGKAFFGQGTRLTVV.

The chain uses TRBV10-2 and TRBJ1-5, with D perhaps matching TRBD1 (5 bases). Germline V CDR1 and CDR2: WSHSY, SAAADI. The CDR3 sequence is 14 residues long. The ends were cut back, 2 bases at V and 6 bases at J, with 11 bases in the middle. The CDR3 here is CASSEAGLGQPQHF. The CDR3 DNA reads TGCGCCAGCAGTGAGGCAGGGCTGGGTCAGCCCCAGCATTTT.

The V gene is TRBV4-2, the J gene TRBJ1-1; 8 positions match TRBD1. The CDR3 has 16 residues. After removal of 2 bases from V and 0 bases from J, the junction contained 5 bases not matched to a gene. Germline CDR1 reads LGHNA; CDR2 reads YNFKEQ. Written as DNA, the CDR3 is TGTGCCAGCAGCCAAATCCGGGACAGGTTGAACACTGAAGCTTTCTTT. This sequence encodes CASSQIRDRLNTEAFF.

The chain couples TRBV9 to TRBJ2-1; D ambiguous. Trimming took 3 bases from V and 2 from J, leaving 24 bases between them. The CDR3 loop spans 19 amino acids. Germline V gives CDR1 SGDLS, CDR2 YYNGEE. This CDR3 reads CASSGRLRLRPPTYNEQFF. DNA of the CDR3: TGTGCCAGCAGCGGGCGGTTGAGACTTCGTCCCCCTACCTACAATGAGCAGTTCTTC.

The chain's CDR3 is CASSPREAGEETQYF. The DNA for the CDR3 is TGTGCCAGCAGCCCTCGTGAAGCGGGAGAGGAGACCCAGTACTTC. V usage is TRBV7-2 and J usage is TRBJ2-5; 8 bases line up with TRBD2. The V gene end was trimmed by 5 bases and the J gene end by 5 bases; junction bases not matched to a gene: 10. The germline V gene encodes CDR1 SGHTA and CDR2 FQGNSA. The CDR3 is 15 residues long. Variable domain in full (rest from reference TRBV7-2 and TRBJ2-5): GAGVSQSPSNKVTEKGKDVELRCDPISGHTALYWYRQSLGQGLEFLIYFQGNSAPDKSGLPSDRFSAERTGGSVSTLTIQRTQQEDSAVYLCASSPREAGEETQYFGPGTRLLVL.

The rearrangement uses TRBV18 and TRBJ2-7; D is unclear. CDR1 is KGHSH and CDR2 is LQKENI in the germline V gene. This CDR3 comprises 15 residues. V shed 2 bases and J shed 6 bases, with 17 bases lying between them. CDR3 DNA sequence: TGTGCCAGCTCACCAAGCCCATCCTCTCGAGGCGAGCAGTACTTC. The encoded protein is CASSPSPSSRGEQYF.

V is TRBV6-5 and J is TRBJ2-3; weak D call: TRBD2 (7 bases). Germline CDR1 is MNHEY and CDR2 is SVGAGI. V dropped 2 bases and J dropped 2 bases, with 8 bases sitting between them. The CDR3 sequence is 14 residues long. The CDR3, as DNA: TGTGCCAGCAGTTACGGGGGGGCCACAGATACGCAGTATTTT. Translating it yields CASSYGGATDTQYF.

The chain has TRBV19 and TRBJ2-1; D might be TRBD1 (5 bases). Germline V gives CDR1 LNHDA, CDR2 SQIVND (reference sequence). With 2 bases removed from V and 7 bases from J, the gap between germline ends came to 12 bases. The CDR3 extends over 14 amino acids. The DNA of the CDR3 is TGTGCCAGTAGTATACTGGTTTCAGGGAATGAGCAGTTCTTC. The encoded protein is CASSILVSGNEQFF.